Following are 12 T cell receptor beta chains from one sample sequenced in a study of radiotherapy plus CTLA-4 blockade in lung cancer. The data were produced by immunoSEQ multiplex PCR, yet TCRdb's version contains in-frame clones alone and is incomplete. The data show 81,000 or so clones, around 81% seen once. Source: peripheral blood, taken from a patient treated with radiotherapy plus ipilimumab. All receptors derive from a human donor with non-small cell lung cancer that progressed on radiotherapy plus ipilimumab.

This chain connects TRBV9 to TRBJ2-5, with D possibly being TRBD2 (5 bases). The DNA end is more similar to TRBJ2-7, so the J call may be wrong. This CDR3 is built from 13 residues. Germline V lookup: CDR1 SGDLS, CDR2 YYNGEE. Here the CDR3 DNA reads TGTGCCAGCAGCGCCTTACTAGGGTACGAGCAGTACTTC. Its translation: CASSALLGYEQYF.

The rearrangement uses TRBV6-1 and TRBJ1-1, with 7 bases matching TRBD1. J lost 1 base, V lost 1 base, and 6 bases had no gene match. Germline values: CDR1 MNHNS, CDR2 SASEGT. There are 16 residues in the CDR3. The CDR3 region is CASSEGRGVRNTEAFF. The CDR3, as DNA: TGTGCCAGCAGTGAAGGCAGGGGGGTGAGGAACACTGAAGCTTTCTTT.

The table lists this clone with a few counts. This rearrangement joins TRBV29-1 to TRBJ2-7; 15 bases are a match to TRBD2. V trimming: 3 bases; J trimming: 2 bases; junction bases outside the gene matches: 8. Looked up from germline, CDR1 is SQVTM and CDR2 is ANQGSEA. This CDR3 has 17 residues. In DNA form, the CDR3 reads TGCAGCGTTGACCCTTTTGGACTAGCGGGAGGGCCCTACGAGCAGTACTTC. Its protein product is CSVDPFGLAGGPYEQYF.

The rearrangement uses TRBV6-5 and TRBJ1-2; 7 bases are shared with TRBD1. Trimming removed 4 bases from V and 0 bases from J; junction bases left unmatched: 5. The V gene's germline CDR1 is MNHEY and CDR2 SVGAGI. The CDR3 is 15 amino acids. CDR3 coding DNA: TGTGCCAGCAGTTCGCCGGGACAGACTAACTATGGCTACACCTTC. This codes for CASSSPGQTNYGYTF.

V is TRBV6-1 and J is TRBJ2-5; the D is unclear. Germline values: CDR1 MNHNS, CDR2 SASEGT. The CDR3 loop spans 13 amino acids. Trimming pared 4 bases from V and 5 bases from J, leaving 11 bases between. For the CDR3, the DNA is TGTGCCAGCAGTGGCGGCAGTAGGGAGACCCAGTACTTC. This encodes CASSGGSRETQYF.

This sequence joins TRBV5-1 and TRBJ1-5; 7 positions match TRBD1. The CDR3 length is 15 residues. Germline assignment: CDR1 SGHRS and CDR2 YFSETQ. The trim removed 3 bases at V and 3 bases at J, leaving 6 bases unmatched. CDR3 DNA: TGCGCCAGCAGCTCGGAGGGACAGATCAATCAGCCCCAGCATTTT. This sequence encodes CASSSEGQINQPQHF.

This clone was counted a single time. J is TRBJ1-5 and V is TRBV6-5; D perhaps matches TRBD1 (5 bases). This CDR3 has 14 amino acids. Trimming took 4 bases from V and 0 from J, leaving 7 bases between them. CDR1 MNHEY and CDR2 SVGAGI come from the germline V gene. Written as DNA, the CDR3 is TGTGCCAGCAGTTTTCAGGGTAGCAATCAGCCCCAGCATTTT. It is translated as CASSFQGSNQPQHF.

The chain combines TRBV30 with TRBJ1-3, with 7 positions matching TRBD1. Germline CDR1 and CDR2: GTSNPN and SVGIG (reference sequence). Germline trimming cut 2 bases from V and 3 bases from J; bases unmatched to any gene: 7. This CDR3 comprises 15 residues. CDR3 DNA: TGTGCCTGGAGTCCACGAGACAGGGTTGGAAACACCATATATTTT. This encodes CAWSPRDRVGNTIYF.

V usage is TRBV5-8 and J usage is TRBJ2-5; D may match TRBD1 or TRBD2 (5 bases each). This CDR3 region has 15 residues. Looked up from germline, CDR1 is SGHTS and CDR2 is YDEGEE. Trimming took off 3 bases at V and 4 bases at J, with 16 bases between the two ends. The CDR3 sequence is CASSSAGLGAETQYF. The CDR3, as DNA: TGTGCCAGCAGCTCCGCTGGACTTGGGGCAGAGACCCAGTACTTC.

The chain couples TRBV5-1 to TRBJ2-2; perhaps TRBD1 as D (6 bases). Per germline, CDR1 SGHRS and CDR2 YFSETQ. The CDR3 extends over 16 amino acids. V gave up 0 bases and J gave up 6 bases, with 15 bases separating them. DNA of the CDR3: TGCGCCAGCAGCTTGGCCACGACAGGAGCTCCCGGGGAGCTGTTTTTT. This sequence encodes CASSLATTGAPGELFF.

In its sample, this clone was seen a few times. The chain links TRBV12-5 to TRBJ1-1; a weak D match, TRBD1 (6 bases). The V gene's germline CDR1 is LGHNT and CDR2 FRNRAP. This CDR3 spans 13 amino acids. V was shortened by 5 bases and J by 5 bases, with 12 bases between the two germline ends. The CDR3: CASGERTATEAFF. The CDR3 region has the DNA TGTGCTAGTGGTGAGCGGACAGCGACTGAAGCTTTCTTT.

The chain joins TRBV10-3 to TRBJ1-2; tentatively, D is TRBD1 (6 bases). In germline, CDR1 is ENHRY, CDR2 SYGVKD. The CDR3 loop spans 14 amino acids. The V end lost 0 bases, the J end lost 6 bases, and 11 bases lay between the germline ends. The CDR3, as DNA: TGTGCCATCAGTGAGTCGGCAGGGGTCGATGGCTACACCTTC. Translating it yields CAISESAGVDGYTF.